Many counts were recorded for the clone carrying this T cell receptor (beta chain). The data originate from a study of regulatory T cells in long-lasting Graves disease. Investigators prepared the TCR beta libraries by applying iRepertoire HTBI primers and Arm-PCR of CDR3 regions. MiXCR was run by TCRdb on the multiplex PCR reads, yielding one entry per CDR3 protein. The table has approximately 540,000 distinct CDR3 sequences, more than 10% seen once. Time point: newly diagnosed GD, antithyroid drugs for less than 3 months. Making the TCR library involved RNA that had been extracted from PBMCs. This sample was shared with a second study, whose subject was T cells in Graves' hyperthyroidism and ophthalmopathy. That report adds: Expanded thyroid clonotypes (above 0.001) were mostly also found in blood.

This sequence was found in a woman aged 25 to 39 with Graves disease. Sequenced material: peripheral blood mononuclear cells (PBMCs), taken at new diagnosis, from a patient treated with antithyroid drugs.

This chain's CDR3 is CAWRVLATWETQYF. DNA for the CDR3: TGTGCCTGGAGGGTACTAGCGACATGGGAGACCCAGTACTTC. The chain links TRBV30 to TRBJ2-5; TRBD2 matches at 7 bases. V trimming: 3 bases; J trimming: 5 bases; junction bases outside the gene matches: 9. The CDR3 totals 14 residues. Germline-derived CDR1 and CDR2 are GTSNPN and SVGIG (reference sequence).